This passage covers 27 T cell receptor beta chains from one sample sequenced in a study of blood T cell repertoires in COVID-19. Sequencing used immunoSEQ multiplex PCR; TCRdb keeps in-frame clones, though not all of them. The sample has 200,000 to 250,000 clones, around four fifths seen once. The material sequenced was PBMCs or T cells enriched from blood (not recorded which). These receptors were collected from a man aged 40-49 years who had recovered from COVID-19.

The gene calls are TRBV7-8 and TRBJ2-5, with TRBD1 as a possible D gene (5 bases). CDR1 is SGHVS, CDR2 FQNEAQ, per germline. Trimming stripped 3 bases from V and 9 bases from J, with 20 bases between. The CDR3 is made up of 15 amino acids. CDR3 sequence: CASSLDGTTLQAQYF. CDR3 nucleotides: TGTGCCAGCAGCTTGGACGGAACTACCCTACAGGCCCAGTACTTC.

V usage is TRBV28 and J usage is TRBJ1-1, with D hard to call. There are 15 residues in the CDR3. The germline gives CDR1 MDHEN, CDR2 SYDVKM. Trimming pared 7 bases from V and 1 base from J, leaving 16 bases between. CDR3 sequence reads: CASILGRARNTEAFF. The CDR3 nucleotides read TGTGCCAGCATCCTAGGGAGGGCCCGGAACACTGAAGCTTTCTTT.

The V and J genes are TRBV3-1 (or the pseudogene TRBV3-2) and TRBJ1-2, with 8 bases matching TRBD1. The CDR3 extends over 14 amino acids. CDR1 is LGHDT, CDR2 YNNKEL, per germline (reference sequence). Trimming removed 4 bases from V and 7 bases from J; junction bases left unmatched: 8. CDR3 in amino acids: CASSLYRGEGGYTF. The CDR3 nucleotides read TGTGCCAGCAGCCTATACAGGGGGGAAGGTGGCTACACCTTC.

The chain couples TRBV28 to TRBJ2-5; 7 positions agree with TRBD1. Per the germline V gene, CDR1 is MDHEN and CDR2 is SYDVKM. The CDR3 is 15 residues long. Unmatched junction bases numbered 6, after V lost 3 bases and J lost 2 bases. For the CDR3, the DNA is TGTGCCAGCAGTTTCGGGCAGGGGGTGCAAGAGACCCAGTACTTC. Amino acids: CASSFGQGVQETQYF.

The count of this clone is one. The CDR3 is CASSQAGSGSSYNEQFF. In DNA, the CDR3 is TGTGCCAGCAGCCAAGCGGGTAGCGGGAGCTCCTACAATGAGCAGTTCTTC. This chain joins TRBV3-1 (or the pseudogene TRBV3-2) and TRBJ2-1; 9 positions match TRBD2. Looked up from germline, CDR1 is LGHDT and CDR2 is YNNKEL (reference sequence). There are 17 residues in the CDR3. J gave up 0 bases and V 1 base, and 4 bases lay outside the gene matches.

The chain joins TRBV7-2 to TRBJ1-3; D is possibly TRBD1 (6 bases). V lost 3 bases to trimming and J lost 4 bases, with 7 bases between them. Germline loops: CDR1 SGHTA, CDR2 FQGNSA. This CDR3 spans 13 amino acids. For the CDR3, the DNA is TGTGCCAGCAGCTTCGGACAGGGAAACACCATATATTTT. This gives the protein CASSFGQGNTIYF. The complete variable domain, with remaining parts taken from reference TRBV7-2 and TRBJ1-3, reads GAGVSQSPSNKVTEKGKDVELRCDPISGHTALYWYRQSLGQGLEFLIYFQGNSAPDKSGLPSDRFSAERTGGSVSTLTIQRTQQEDSAVYLCASSFGQGNTIYFGEGSWLTVV.

The rearrangement uses TRBV7-2 and TRBJ2-1, with 11 positions matching TRBD2. Germline CDR1 and CDR2: SGHTA and FQGNSA. The CDR3 has 14 residues. Trimming took 5 bases from V and 9 from J; bases not matched to a gene: 6. The CDR3 here is CASSPRLAGTEQFF. The CDR3 bases are TGTGCCAGCAGCCCGAGACTAGCGGGAACTGAGCAGTTCTTC.

On this clone itself: The same CDR3 arises from other DNA sequences in this sample as well. CDR3 in amino acids: CASSLLAGETQYF. The CDR3 region has the DNA TGTGCCAGCAGTTTATTGGCAGGGGAGACCCAGTACTTC. V is TRBV28 and J is TRBJ2-5; D might be TRBD1 (5 bases). Germline-derived CDR1 and CDR2 are MDHEN and SYDVKM. Trimming removed 1 base at V and 5 bases at J, with 8 bases between. This CDR3 spans 13 amino acids.

The chain is built from TRBV9 and TRBJ2-3, with D possibly matching TRBD1 (6 bases). V was clipped by 0 bases and J by 4 bases, with 12 bases between them. CDR3 length: 15 amino acids. CDR1 and CDR2 from the germline V gene are SGDLS and YYNGEE. CDR3 nucleotide sequence: TGTGCCAGCAGCGTAGGAAGTAGGGGGTCAGATACGCAGTATTTT. This codes for CASSVGSRGSDTQYF.

DNA for the CDR3: TGTGCCAGCAGCTTGGCCGGGGTCCCCGCCTATGGCTACACCTTC. This translates into CASSLAGVPAYGYTF. The chain has TRBV5-8 and TRBJ1-2; D is undetermined. The germline V and J ends were trimmed by 0 bases and 4 bases, with 13 bases remaining between them. Germline V gives CDR1 SGHTS, CDR2 YDEGEE. This CDR3 region has 15 residues.

The CDR3 DNA reads TGTGCCAGCAGCTTCCTAGGCGTTCAGCCCCAGCATTTT. Amino acids: CASSFLGVQPQHF. The V gene is TRBV21-1, the J gene TRBJ1-5. TRBV21-1 is termed a pseudogene. CDR3 length: 13 amino acids.

This clone showed up just a few times. The J gene is TRBJ1-1, the V gene TRBV28, with a weak D call TRBD1 (6 bases). Germline CDR1 is MDHEN and CDR2 is SYDVKM. Trimming stripped 7 bases from V and 5 bases from J, with 14 bases between. The CDR3 spans 13 residues. For the CDR3, the DNA is TGTGCCAGCATCAAGGGGGGAGGGACTGAAGCTTTCTTT. It is translated as CASIKGGGTEAFF.

This clone was seen more than once but under ten times. The chain joins TRBV5-5 to TRBJ2-7; 8 bases are a match to TRBD1. This CDR3 contains 14 residues. The ends lost 0 bases at V and 4 bases at J; junction bases unmatched: 3. CDR1 and CDR2 from the germline V gene are SGHKS and YYEKEE (reference sequence). The CDR3: CASSLGTGRYEQYF. CDR3 sequence (DNA): TGTGCCAGCAGCTTGGGGACAGGGAGGTACGAGCAGTACTTC.

The CDR3 sequence is CASSRTVEGAGYGYTF. The CDR3 DNA reads as TGTGCCAGCTCCCGAACCGTTGAGGGGGCAGGATATGGCTACACCTTC. The chain recombines TRBV18 with TRBJ1-2, with 7 bases fitting TRBD1. The CDR3 contains 16 residues. Losses at the gene ends were 6 bases for V and 5 bases for J; bases not matched to a gene: 15. Per germline, CDR1 KGHSH and CDR2 LQKENI.

This clone appeared once. The rearrangement links TRBV10-3 to TRBJ1-1, with 7 bases aligning to TRBD1. Germline loops: CDR1 ENHRY, CDR2 SYGVKD. CDR3 length: 13 amino acids. J was trimmed by 1 base and V by 5 bases; bases with no gene match: 1. CDR3 sequence: CAISTGENTEAFF. In DNA, the CDR3 is TGTGCCATCAGTACAGGGGAGAACACTGAAGCTTTCTTT.

The chain combines TRBV5-1 with TRBJ2-2, with TRBD1 matching over 7 bases. CDR3 length: 14 residues. Trimming took 0 bases from V and 4 from J; bases not matched to a gene: 0. CDR1 is SGHRS and CDR2 is YFSETQ in the germline V gene. The CDR3 protein is CASSLGQGTGELFF. Here the CDR3 DNA reads TGCGCCAGCAGCTTGGGACAGGGCACCGGGGAGCTGTTTTTT. Supplemented by reference TRBV5-1 and TRBJ2-2, the full variable domain reads KAGVTQTPRYLIKTRGQQVTLSCSPISGHRSVSWYQQTPGQGLQFLFEYFSETQRNKGNFPGRFSGRQFSNSRSEMNVSTLELGDSALYLCASSLGQGTGELFFGEGSRLTVL.

The rearrangement links TRBV3-1 (or the pseudogene TRBV3-2) to TRBJ1-5; D ambiguous. V lost 2 bases, J lost 7 bases, and 6 bases lay in between. Germline V gene data show CDR1 as LGHDT and CDR2 as YNNKEL (reference sequence). This CDR3 spans 12 amino acids. CDR3 residues: CASSQLQQPQHF. In DNA, the CDR3 is TGTGCCAGCAGCCAATTACAGCAGCCCCAGCATTTT.

The CDR3 DNA reads TGTGCCAGTAGTATTACTGTTTACACTGAAGCTTTCTTT. This codes for CASSITVYTEAFF. The chain recombines TRBV19 with TRBJ1-1; D is ambiguous. This CDR3 has 13 amino acids. Per the germline V gene, CDR1 is LNHDA and CDR2 is SQIVND (reference sequence). V lost 3 bases, J lost 3 bases, and 8 bases lay in between.

The V call is TRBV5-1, the J call TRBJ2-1, with TRBD2 identical over 8 bases. CDR1 is SGHRS and CDR2 is YFSETQ in the germline V gene. The CDR3 is 15 residues long. V lost 6 bases, J lost 5 bases, and 10 bases stayed unmatched. The CDR3 DNA reads TGCGCCAGCACCAAAGCGGGAGACTCACACAATGAGCAGTTCTTC. Encoded protein: CASTKAGDSHNEQFF.

The rearrangement joins TRBV7-3 to TRBJ2-2; 9 nucleotides line up with TRBD1. The V gene's germline CDR1 is SGHTA and CDR2 FQGTGA. This CDR3 is 18 amino acids long. The V gene end was trimmed by 0 bases and the J gene end by 1 base; junction bases not matched to a gene: 6. The CDR3 region has the DNA TGTGCCAGCAGCTTAACGAGGGACAGGGTGGAGAACACCGGGGAGCTGTTTTTT. Encoded protein: CASSLTRDRVENTGELFF.

The CDR3 DNA follows: TGTGCCAGCAACTCCTTGGACAGCTTGAATTCACCCCTCCACTTT. Encoded protein: CASNSLDSLNSPLHF. The chain employs TRBV27 and TRBJ1-6, with a weak D call TRBD1 (6 bases). Trimming pared 7 bases from V and 7 bases from J, leaving 17 bases between. The CDR3 length is 15 residues. Germline V CDR1 and CDR2: MNHEY, SMNVEV (reference sequence).

V gene TRBV18 combines with J gene TRBJ1-1, with 7 bases identical to TRBD1. The CDR3 extends over 16 amino acids. The germline V gene encodes CDR1 KGHSH and CDR2 LQKENI. V dropped 3 bases and J dropped 4; count of bases not matched to a gene: 11. This CDR3 reads CASSPRDSRLGTEAFF. The CDR3 coding sequence is TGTGCCAGCTCACCCCGGGACAGCCGGCTGGGCACTGAAGCTTTCTTT.

This clone was seen only once. The CDR3 DNA is TGTGCCAGCAGCTCCACACTAGAAGGGAATGAAAAACTGTTTTTT. It encodes CASSSTLEGNEKLFF. This chain connects TRBV11-2 to TRBJ1-4; D is uncertain. Germline assignment: CDR1 SGHAT and CDR2 FQNNGV. The V gene lost 4 bases and the J gene lost 5 bases, with 14 bases spanning the gap. CDR3 length: 15 amino acids.

The V gene is TRBV5-1, the J gene TRBJ2-5; 13 bases align to TRBD2. The V and J ends lost 4 bases and 1 base, in that order; junction bases with no gene match: 4. Germline V gives CDR1 SGHRS, CDR2 YFSETQ. CDR3 size: 16 residues. The CDR3 loop is CASSLRTSGGQETQYF. DNA for the CDR3: TGCGCCAGCAGCCTCCGGACTAGCGGGGGCCAAGAGACCCAGTACTTC.

This chain joins TRBV5-1 and TRBJ2-7; 10 positions agree with TRBD2. The CDR3 is 15 residues long. V was clipped by 3 bases and J by 2 bases; unmatched bases: 5. Per the germline V gene, CDR1 is SGHRS and CDR2 is YFSETQ. DNA of the CDR3: TGCGCCAGCAGCTCGACAGCGGGAGGGCCCTACGAGCAGTACTTC. It specifies CASSSTAGGPYEQYF.

The rearrangement joins TRBV7-9 to TRBJ1-1; 9 bases map to TRBD1. CDR3 length equals 16 residues. From germline, CDR1 is SEHNR and CDR2 FQNEAQ (reference sequence). V gave up 5 bases and J gave up 4 bases; unmatched junction bases: 11. The CDR3 loop reads CASSHRDRVASTEAFF. The CDR3 bases are TGTGCCAGCAGCCACCGGGACAGGGTGGCGAGCACTGAAGCTTTCTTT. The whole variable domain, remainder taken from reference TRBV7-9 and TRBJ1-1, is DTGVSQNPRHKITKRGQNVTFRCDPISEHNRLYWYRQTLGQGPEFLTYFQNEAQLEKSRLLSDRFSAERPKGSFSTLEIQRTEQGDSAMYLCASSHRDRVASTEAFFGQGTRLTVV.

The V and J genes are TRBV7-8 and TRBJ1-6; D may be TRBD1 (5 bases). Germline lookup yields CDR1 SGHVS and CDR2 FQNEAQ. The ends were cut back, 2 bases at V and 3 bases at J, with 17 bases in the middle. The CDR3 is 18 amino acids. CDR3 bases: TGTGCCAGCAGCTTACGTCCGGTCAGGGATGGCTATAATTCACCCCTCCACTTT. Translating it yields CASSLRPVRDGYNSPLHF.